A single sample gave rise to the 8 T cell receptor beta chains below, sequenced in a study of cytomegalovirus exposure and HLA in healthy donors. PCR involved 60 Vbeta and 13 Jbeta primers. The protocol was immunoSEQ multiplex PCR, while the TCRdb copy is restricted to in-frame clones and leaves out a portion. This table holds approximately 220,000 clones, approximately 80% found once. The sample consisted of PBMCs. These receptors all stem from a man aged 30 to 45 in good health and CMV-seronegative.

This clone was picked up one time. The gene calls are TRBV6-4 and TRBJ2-2; D gene unclear. Per the germline V gene, CDR1 is MRHNA and CDR2 is SNTAGT. V was trimmed by 7 bases and J by 0 bases, leaving 9 bases between them. There are 14 residues in the CDR3. CDR3 amino acids: CASKLTPNTGELFF. The CDR3 nucleotides read TGTGCCAGCAAGCTGACACCGAACACCGGGGAGCTGTTTTTT.

This clone showed up just once. This sequence joins TRBV28 and TRBJ2-3; D is possibly TRBD1 (6 bases). In germline, CDR1 is MDHEN, CDR2 SYDVKM. The CDR3 is made up of 17 amino acids. The V gene lost 6 bases and the J gene lost 2 bases, with 21 bases spanning the gap. The DNA for the CDR3 is TGTGCCAGCAGCAAACGGGGACAACAACTCATCACAGATACGCAGTATTTT. This sequence encodes CASSKRGQQLITDTQYF.

This chain joins TRBV5-1 and TRBJ1-3; D gene ambiguous. Germline loops: CDR1 SGHRS, CDR2 YFSETQ. This CDR3 spans 12 amino acids. Trimming removed 4 bases at V and 0 bases at J, with 2 bases between. The CDR3 reads CASSLSGNTIYF. CDR3 nucleotides: TGCGCCAGCAGCCTCTCTGGAAACACCATATATTTT.

The chain couples TRBV6-5 to TRBJ2-7, with D maybe TRBD1 (6 bases). The CDR3 covers 16 residues. V lost 4 bases and J 1 base, leaving 17 bases between the germline ends. The germline V gene encodes CDR1 MNHEY and CDR2 SVGAGI. Here the CDR3 reads CASSSISTGRSYEQYF. As DNA, the CDR3 is TGTGCCAGCAGTTCCATCTCGACAGGTCGATCCTACGAGCAGTACTTC.

The rearrangement links TRBV5-6 to TRBJ2-3, with 8 bases matching TRBD2. Losses at the gene ends were 0 bases for V and 3 bases for J; bases not matched to a gene: 9. Per germline, CDR1 SGHDT and CDR2 YYEEEE. CDR3 size: 17 residues. This CDR3 reads CASSLAEAGVGTDTQYF. CDR3 sequence (DNA): TGTGCCAGCAGCTTGGCGGAAGCGGGGGTGGGGACAGATACGCAGTATTTT.

V and J are TRBV7-2 and TRBJ1-5; D perhaps matches TRBD1 (5 bases). The V gene lost 1 base and the J gene lost 5 bases, with 12 bases spanning the gap. Germline V lookup: CDR1 SGHTA, CDR2 FQGNSA. CDR3 size: 15 residues. The CDR3 region has the DNA TGTGCCAGCAGCTTAGTGGCAGGGATGGATCAGCCCCAGCATTTT. Translated, it gives CASSLVAGMDQPQHF. Drawing the rest from reference TRBV7-2 and TRBJ1-5, the complete variable domain is GAGVSQSPSNKVTEKGKDVELRCDPISGHTALYWYRQSLGQGLEFLIYFQGNSAPDKSGLPSDRFSAERTGGSVSTLTIQRTQQEDSAVYLCASSLVAGMDQPQHFGDGTRLSIL.

The chain is built from TRBV4-3 and TRBJ2-7; possible D gene TRBD1, 5 bases. The CDR3 consists of 15 residues. Germline CDR1 is LGHNA and CDR2 is YSLEER. V gave up 0 bases and J gave up 2 bases, with 11 bases separating them. The CDR3 nucleotides read TGCGCCAGCAGCCAAGAGGCAGGGCTTGCCTACGAGCAGTACTTC. Translated: CASSQEAGLAYEQYF.

The chain links TRBV2 to TRBJ2-7, with 7 bases fitting TRBD1. V was clipped by 3 bases and J by 3 bases; unmatched bases: 2. Germline V lookup: CDR1 SNHLY, CDR2 FYNNEI. The CDR3 runs 13 residues. The CDR3, as DNA: TGTGCCAGCAGTGAGGGGACAGTCTACGAGCAGTACTTC. This translates into CASSEGTVYEQYF.